Listed below are T cell receptor beta chains from one sample, sequenced in a study of blood T cell repertoires in COVID-19. Generated by immunoSEQ multiplex PCR, the TCRdb table keeps only in-frame clones and is missing some. The table shows 220,000 or so clones, with 70% to 90% occurring only once. Source material: peripheral blood. These receptors were obtained from a man between 45 and 60 years old who had recovered from COVID-19. The CDR3 runs from the conserved cysteine through the conserved F or W. Each record gives: J gene, V gene, D gene, clone size, CDR3 protein, CDR3 DNA. The D gene is left open where the match is weak. Expanded clones are given a class, and other clones once, few, many or no size at all.

J: TRBJ1-1
V: TRBV19
D: -
size: once
CDR3: CASSMVGGGTEAFF
DNA: TGTGCCAGTAGTATGGTGGGGGGGGGCACTGAAGCTTTCTTT

J: TRBJ1-5
V: TRBV28
D: -
size: -
CDR3: CASSSVGAQPQHF
DNA: TGTGCCAGCAGTTCGGTAGGGGCTCAGCCCCAGCATTTT

J: TRBJ2-7
V: TRBV5-1
D: TRBD2
size: -
CDR3: CASNTGTSGNGISYEQYF
DNA: TGCGCCAGCAATACCGGGACTAGCGGTAACGGTATCTCCTACGAGCAGTACTTC

J: TRBJ1-1
V: TRBV6-5
D: TRBD1
size: -
CDR3: CASSRDRGTEAFF
DNA: TGTGCCAGCAGCCGGGACAGGGGAACTGAAGCTTTCTTT

J: TRBJ2-7
V: TRBV9
D: -
size: -
CDR3: CASSPARERDEQYF
DNA: TGTGCCAGCAGCCCCGCCCGGGAACGGGACGAGCAGTACTTC

J: TRBJ2-1
V: TRBV27
D: TRBD2
size: -
CDR3: CASSLGSLIRLAGGPDEYNEQFF
DNA: TGTGCCAGCAGTTTAGGATCGTTAATTCGGCTAGCGGGAGGGCCAGATGAGTACAATGAGCAGTTCTTC

J: TRBJ2-7
V: TRBV11-1
D: TRBD1
size: -
CDR3: CATTETRGTGGYEQYF
DNA: TGTGCCACTACCGAGACCCGCGGAACAGGGGGATACGAGCAGTACTTC

J: TRBJ2-5
V: TRBV6-5
D: -
size: -
CDR3: CASSPEGTQETQYF
DNA: TGTGCCAGCAGCCCCGAGGGGACACAAGAGACCCAGTACTTC

J: TRBJ2-3
V: TRBV6-2/TRBV6-3
D: -
size: -
CDR3: CASSFTGTRSDTQYF
DNA: TGTGCCAGCAGTTTCACCGGGACACGGTCGGATACGCAGTATTTT

J: TRBJ1-5
V: TRBV4-1
D: -
size: -
CDR3: CASSQFGGGGNQPQHF
DNA: TGCGCCAGCAGCCAATTCGGCGGAGGGGGCAATCAGCCCCAGCATTTT

J: TRBJ1-5
V: TRBV7-9
D: -
size: few
CDR3: CASSSSISNQPQHF
DNA: TGTGCCAGCAGCTCAAGCATTAGCAATCAGCCCCAGCATTTT

J: TRBJ1-6
V: TRBV27
D: -
size: -
CDR3: CASSLSGGTHSPLHF
DNA: TGTGCCAGCAGTTTATCGGGGGGGACCCATTCACCCCTCCACTTT

J: TRBJ2-3
V: TRBV15
D: TRBD2
size: -
CDR3: CATSRNPGLAVSTDTQYF
DNA: TGTGCCACCAGCAGAAATCCGGGACTAGCGGTGAGCACAGATACGCAGTATTTT

J: TRBJ1-2
V: TRBV27
D: TRBD1
size: -
CDR3: CASSPGGLYGYTF
DNA: TGTGCCAGCAGCCCAGGGGGGCTCTATGGCTACACCTTC

J: TRBJ2-2
V: TRBV2
D: -
size: -
CDR3: CASSGGELGELFF
DNA: TGTGCCAGCAGTGGCGGGGAGTTGGGGGAGCTGTTTTTT

J: TRBJ2-7
V: TRBV2
D: TRBD2
size: -
CDR3: CASRPLAGGPWEQYF
DNA: TGTGCCAGCAGACCCCTAGCGGGAGGGCCCTGGGAGCAGTACTTC

J: TRBJ1-2
V: TRBV10-3
D: TRBD1
size: -
CDR3: CAISETSTGDSDYGYTF
DNA: TGTGCCATCAGTGAAACTTCGACAGGGGATTCAGACTATGGCTACACCTTC

J: TRBJ2-7
V: TRBV7-9
D: TRBD2
size: -
CDR3: CASSRTGTGTSGSLRQQYF
DNA: TGTGCCAGCAGCCGTACCGGGACAGGGACTAGCGGGAGTCTACGCCAGCAGTACTTC

J: TRBJ2-7
V: TRBV6-6
D: -
size: -
CDR3: CASKQGSASYEQYF
DNA: TGTGCCAGCAAACAGGGTTCGGCCTCCTACGAGCAGTACTTC

J: TRBJ2-1
V: TRBV7-2
D: TRBD2
size: -
CDR3: CASSLDGGAYNEQFF
DNA: TGTGCCAGCAGCTTAGACGGGGGGGCCTACAATGAGCAGTTCTTC

J: TRBJ2-7
V: TRBV5-1
D: TRBD1
size: -
CDR3: CASTGGAYEQYF
DNA: TGCGCCAGCACAGGGGGCGCGTACGAGCAGTACTTC

J: TRBJ2-4
V: TRBV4-1
D: TRBD2
size: -
CDR3: CASSQASGLAALAKNIQYF
DNA: TGCGCCAGCAGCCAAGCATCGGGACTAGCGGCACTAGCCAAAAACATTCAGTACTTC

J: TRBJ1-2
V: TRBV28
D: -
size: -
CDR3: CASSLWRYGYTF
DNA: TGTGCCAGCAGTTTATGGCGGTATGGCTACACCTTC

J: TRBJ2-5
V: TRBV7-2
D: TRBD2
size: -
CDR3: CASSLRSSGMETQYF
DNA: TGTGCCAGCAGCTTAAGGTCTAGCGGGATGGAGACCCAGTACTTC

J: TRBJ1-4
V: TRBV19
D: -
size: -
CDR3: CASSIGAVGLFF
DNA: TGTGCCAGTAGTATTGGGGCAGTTGGACTGTTTTTT

J: TRBJ2-7
V: TRBV3-1/TRBV3-2
D: TRBD1
size: -
CDR3: CASSPNRPRGKTYEQYF
DNA: TGTGCCAGCAGCCCGAATCGTCCCAGGGGGAAGACCTACGAGCAGTACTTC

J: TRBJ1-1
V: TRBV14
D: -
size: -
CDR3: CASSQERGSNTEAFF
DNA: TGTGCCAGCAGCCAAGAAAGGGGATCGAACACTGAAGCTTTCTTT

J: TRBJ1-1
V: TRBV27
D: TRBD1
size: -
CDR3: CASSLQGANTEAFF
DNA: TGTGCCAGCAGTCTACAGGGGGCGAACACTGAAGCTTTCTTT

J: TRBJ2-2
V: TRBV19
D: -
size: -
CDR3: CASTLGQNTGELFF
DNA: TGTGCCAGTACCCTGGGACAGAACACCGGGGAGCTGTTTTTT

J: TRBJ1-5
V: TRBV18
D: -
size: -
CDR3: CASSRQGQLNQPQHF
DNA: TGTGCCAGCTCGCGTCAAGGACAGCTCAATCAGCCCCAGCATTTT

J: TRBJ1-1
V: TRBV11-2
D: -
size: -
CDR3: CASSLSPGNTEAFF
DNA: TGTGCCAGCAGCTTATCTCCAGGAAACACTGAAGCTTTCTTT

J: TRBJ2-1
V: TRBV9
D: -
size: -
CDR3: CASSVGGPSVQFF
DNA: TGTGCCAGCAGCGTAGGTGGCCCCTCCGTGCAGTTCTTC

J: TRBJ2-7
V: TRBV19
D: -
size: few
CDR3: CASSIGSGAYEQYF
DNA: TGTGCCAGTAGTATAGGGAGCGGAGCCTACGAGCAGTACTTC

J: TRBJ1-3
V: TRBV6-5
D: -
size: -
CDR3: CASRDNFSGNTIYF
DNA: TGTGCCAGCAGGGACAACTTCTCTGGAAACACCATATATTTT

J: TRBJ2-7
V: TRBV11-2
D: -
size: few
CDR3: CASSPDSVRSPSYEQYF
DNA: TGTGCCAGCAGCCCGGACAGCGTAAGGTCCCCCTCCTACGAGCAGTACTTC

J: TRBJ2-2
V: TRBV5-1
D: TRBD2
size: -
CDR3: CASSLGLAGAGELFF
DNA: TGCGCCAGCAGCTTGGGGCTAGCGGGAGCCGGGGAGCTGTTTTTT

J: TRBJ2-5
V: TRBV3-1/TRBV3-2
D: -
size: -
CDR3: CASRSQETQYF
DNA: TGTGCCAGCAGGTCGCAAGAGACCCAGTACTTC

J: TRBJ2-7
V: TRBV30
D: -
size: -
CDR3: CACQKGLQAYEQYF
DNA: TGTGCCTGCCAAAAGGGACTTCAAGCCTACGAGCAGTACTTC

J: TRBJ2-1
V: TRBV7-8
D: TRBD1
size: -
CDR3: CASSLRDRGLYNEQFF
DNA: TGTGCCAGCAGCTTACGGGACAGGGGGTTGTACAATGAGCAGTTCTTC

J: TRBJ2-2
V: TRBV4-1
D: TRBD2
size: -
CDR3: CASSRGLAGAGELFF
DNA: TGCGCCAGCAGCCGGGGACTAGCGGGAGCCGGGGAGCTGTTTTTT

J: TRBJ2-3
V: TRBV9
D: -
size: -
CDR3: CASSGGGLTATDTQYF
DNA: TGTGCCAGCAGCGGTGGTGGACTAACCGCCACAGATACGCAGTATTTT

J: TRBJ1-2
V: TRBV28
D: TRBD1
size: -
CDR3: CASSLEPDRGGVNYGYTF
DNA: TGTGCCAGCAGTTTAGAGCCCGACAGGGGAGGGGTGAACTATGGCTACACCTTC

J: TRBJ1-2
V: TRBV6-5
D: TRBD1
size: -
CDR3: CASSYLGQGFDGYTF
DNA: TGTGCCAGCAGTTACTTAGGACAGGGGTTTGATGGCTACACCTTC

J: TRBJ1-2
V: TRBV11-2
D: -
size: once
CDR3: CASSDPNTGSQGGYTF
DNA: TGTGCCAGCAGCGACCCAAATACAGGGTCCCAGGGGGGCTACACCTTC

J: TRBJ2-1
V: TRBV7-2
D: TRBD1
size: once
CDR3: CASSLRTGVNYNEQFF
DNA: TGTGCCAGCAGCCTACGGACAGGAGTTAATTACAATGAGCAGTTCTTC

J: TRBJ1-2
V: TRBV10-1
D: TRBD1
size: -
CDR3: CASSRDSNYGYTF
DNA: TGCGCCAGCAGCCGGGACAGTAACTATGGCTACACCTTC

J: TRBJ2-2
V: TRBV3-1/TRBV3-2
D: TRBD1
size: -
CDR3: CASSPLLQGSGELFF
DNA: TGTGCCAGCAGCCCCCTTTTACAGGGGTCCGGGGAGCTGTTTTTT

J: TRBJ2-1
V: TRBV5-3
D: -
size: -
CDR3: CARSLVAGTIYNEQFF
DNA: TGTGCCAGAAGCTTAGTTGCGGGAACCATCTACAATGAGCAGTTCTTC

J: TRBJ2-6
V: TRBV10-3
D: TRBD1
size: -
CDR3: CAIRSGTEYSGANVLTF
DNA: TGTGCCATCAGATCCGGGACAGAGTACTCTGGGGCCAACGTCCTGACTTTC

J: TRBJ2-7
V: TRBV29-1
D: -
size: -
CDR3: CSVEGGGGGEQYF
DNA: TGCAGCGTTGAAGGCGGAGGGGGCGGTGAGCAGTACTTC

J: TRBJ1-2
V: TRBV10-3
D: -
size: -
CDR3: CAISESGQGHYGYTF
DNA: TGTGCCATCAGTGAGTCGGGGCAGGGTCACTATGGCTACACCTTC

J: TRBJ2-5
V: TRBV5-1
D: -
size: -
CDR3: CASSLGGQHETQYF
DNA: TGCGCCAGCAGCTTGGGTGGGCAGCACGAGACCCAGTACTTC

J: TRBJ2-6
V: TRBV19
D: -
size: -
CDR3: CASSPTGRGSGANVLTF
DNA: TGTGCCAGTAGTCCCACAGGGAGGGGCTCTGGGGCCAACGTCCTGACTTTC

J: TRBJ2-3
V: TRBV19
D: TRBD1
size: -
CDR3: CASSRRGTDTQYF
DNA: TGTGCCAGTAGTCGCAGGGGGACAGATACGCAGTATTTT

J: TRBJ2-1
V: TRBV10-1
D: -
size: once
CDR3: CASSDIGVDNEQFF
DNA: TGCGCCAGCAGTGACATCGGGGTGGACAATGAGCAGTTCTTC

J: TRBJ2-7
V: TRBV28
D: -
size: -
CDR3: CASSLPGAMEQYF
DNA: TGTGCCAGCAGTTTACCAGGGGCTATGGAGCAGTACTTC